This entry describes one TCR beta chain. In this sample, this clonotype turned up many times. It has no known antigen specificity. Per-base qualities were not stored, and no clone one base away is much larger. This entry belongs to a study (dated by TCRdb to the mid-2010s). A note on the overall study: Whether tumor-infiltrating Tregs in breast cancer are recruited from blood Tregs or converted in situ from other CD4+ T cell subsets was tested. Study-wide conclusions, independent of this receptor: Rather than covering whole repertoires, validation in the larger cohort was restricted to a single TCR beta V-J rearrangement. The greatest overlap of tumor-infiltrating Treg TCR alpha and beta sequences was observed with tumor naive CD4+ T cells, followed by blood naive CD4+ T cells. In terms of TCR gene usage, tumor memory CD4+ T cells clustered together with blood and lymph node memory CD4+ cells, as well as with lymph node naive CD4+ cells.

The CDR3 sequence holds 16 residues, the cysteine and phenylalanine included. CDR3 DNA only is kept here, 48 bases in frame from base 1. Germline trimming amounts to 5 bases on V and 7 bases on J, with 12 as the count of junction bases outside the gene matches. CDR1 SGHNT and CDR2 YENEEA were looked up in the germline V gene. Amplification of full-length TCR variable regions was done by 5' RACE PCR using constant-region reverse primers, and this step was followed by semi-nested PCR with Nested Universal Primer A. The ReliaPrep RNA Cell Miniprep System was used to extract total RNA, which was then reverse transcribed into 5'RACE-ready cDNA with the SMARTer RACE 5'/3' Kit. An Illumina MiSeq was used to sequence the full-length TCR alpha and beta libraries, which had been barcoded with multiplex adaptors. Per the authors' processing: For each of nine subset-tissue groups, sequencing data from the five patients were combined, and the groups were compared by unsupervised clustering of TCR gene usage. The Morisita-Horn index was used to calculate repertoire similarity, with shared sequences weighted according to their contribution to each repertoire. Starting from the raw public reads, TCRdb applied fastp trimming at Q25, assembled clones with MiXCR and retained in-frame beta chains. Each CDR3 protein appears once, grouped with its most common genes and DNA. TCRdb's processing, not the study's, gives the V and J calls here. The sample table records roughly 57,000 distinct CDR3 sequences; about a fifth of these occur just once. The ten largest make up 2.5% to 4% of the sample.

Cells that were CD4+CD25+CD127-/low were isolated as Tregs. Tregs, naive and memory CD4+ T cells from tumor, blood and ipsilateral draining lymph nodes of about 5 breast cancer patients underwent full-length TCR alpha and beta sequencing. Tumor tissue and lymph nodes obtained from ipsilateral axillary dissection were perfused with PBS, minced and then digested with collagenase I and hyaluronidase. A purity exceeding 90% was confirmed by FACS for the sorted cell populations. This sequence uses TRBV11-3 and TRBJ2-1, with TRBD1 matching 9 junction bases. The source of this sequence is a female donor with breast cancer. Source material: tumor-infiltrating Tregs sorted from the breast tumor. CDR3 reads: CASSGRDREGKNEQFF. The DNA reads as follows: TGTGCCAGCAGCGGGCGGGACAGGGAAGGAAAGAATGAGCAGTTCTTC.